This T cell receptor beta chain was recorded in a study of T cells in Graves' hyperthyroidism and ophthalmopathy. CDR3 length equals 13 residues. With 3 bases removed from V and 3 bases from J, the gap between germline ends came to 9 bases. Germline V gene sequence: CDR1 SNHLY, CDR2 FYNNEI. There were TCR beta CDR3 regions amplified from RNA transcripts. The TCR CDR3 first-round RT-PCR relied on the HTBI primer set. One entry per CDR3 protein results from TCRdb running MiXCR on the multiplex PCR reads. The table includes around 350,000 distinct CDR3 sequences, about a fifth detected once. Reasons for excluding patients were uncontrolled infection, other autoimmune disease, pregnancy or lactation. Ten or more counts support this clonotype.

The chain links TRBV2 to TRBJ2-7; no reliable D call. This clonotype was sampled from a woman between 18 and 29 years old with Graves' hyperthyroidism. Material: blood. The CDR3 DNA follows: TGTGCCAGCAGTGAGCTTGACAACTACGAGCAGTACTTC. Translated: CASSELDNYEQYF.